A single sample is the source of the 23 T cell receptor beta chains below, sequenced in a study of blood T cell repertoires in COVID-19. TCRdb keeps only in-frame clones here, not all; method: immunoSEQ multiplex PCR. This sample has nearly 200,000 clones, with about 80% found just once. Source material: peripheral blood. All receptors derive from a human donor with acute or convalescent COVID-19. The donor label of this sample is uncertain.

This clone occurred a few times. This sequence joins TRBV9 and TRBJ2-1, with D possibly TRBD2 on 5 matching bases. Germline V gene data show CDR1 as SGDLS and CDR2 as YYNGEE. Trimming stripped 1 base from V and 4 bases from J, with 12 bases between. This CDR3 comprises 15 residues. CDR3 in amino acids: CASSVPAGGYNEQFF. The DNA for the CDR3 is TGTGCCAGCAGCGTACCGGCAGGAGGTTACAATGAGCAGTTCTTC.

This rearrangement joins TRBV9 to TRBJ2-1; D remains ambiguous. Germline CDR1 SGDLS, CDR2 YYNGEE. The V gene lost 0 bases and the J gene lost 1 base, with 11 bases spanning the gap. CDR3 size: 16 residues. Here the CDR3 DNA reads TGTGCCAGCAGCGTAGATCTGCGGATATCCTACAATGAGCAGTTCTTC. Its translation is CASSVDLRISYNEQFF.

Written as DNA, the CDR3 is TGTGCCAGCAGCCAACAATGGCAGGCCTACAATGAGCAGTTCTTC. This encodes CASSQQWQAYNEQFF. The gene calls are TRBV11-3 and TRBJ2-1; D not resolved. Germline-derived CDR1 and CDR2 are SGHNT and YENEEA. CDR3 length equals 15 residues. V was cut by 5 bases and J by 2 bases, with 13 bases left in between.

This chain joins TRBV19 and TRBJ2-3; 8 bases align to TRBD2. The CDR3 contains 16 residues. Germline V gene sequence: CDR1 LNHDA, CDR2 SQIVND (reference sequence). With 3 bases clipped from V and 0 bases from J, the junction kept 5 bases outside the gene matches. This chain's CDR3 is CASSIYLAGSTDTQYF. The CDR3 bases are TGTGCCAGTAGTATTTATCTAGCGGGTAGCACAGATACGCAGTATTTT.

This rearrangement joins TRBV24-1 to TRBJ2-7; a possible D gene is TRBD1 (5 bases). The germline V gene has CDR1 KGHDR and CDR2 SFDVKD. Trimming took 2 bases from V and 4 from J, leaving 14 bases between them. This CDR3 has 15 amino acids. Here the CDR3 DNA reads TGTGCCACCAGTGATTCCTCCAGGGTTGGGTACGAGCAGTACTTC. It is translated as CATSDSSRVGYEQYF.

For this clone: The same CDR3 is also encoded by other DNA sequences in this sample. The V and J genes are TRBV29-1 and TRBJ1-2; the match to TRBD1 covers 7 bases. Trimming took 6 bases from V and 6 from J; bases not matched to a gene: 1. Germline lookup yields CDR1 SQVTM and CDR2 ANQGSEA. The CDR3 sequence is 10 residues long. The CDR3 spells CSVDRDGYTF. CDR3 nucleotides: TGCAGCGTCGACAGGGATGGCTACACCTTC.

This rearrangement joins TRBV5-1 to TRBJ1-5; TRBD1 agrees at 7 bases. Trimming at V came to 0 bases and at J to 4 bases, leaving 1 base not matched to a gene. This CDR3 has 14 amino acids. Per the germline V gene, CDR1 is SGHRS and CDR2 is YFSETQ. CDR3 region: CASSLEGANQPQHF. CDR3 DNA: TGCGCCAGCAGCTTGGAGGGGGCGAATCAGCCCCAGCATTTT. Full variable domain (missing parts from reference TRBV5-1 and TRBJ1-5): KAGVTQTPRYLIKTRGQQVTLSCSPISGHRSVSWYQQTPGQGLQFLFEYFSETQRNKGNFPGRFSGRQFSNSRSEMNVSTLELGDSALYLCASSLEGANQPQHFGDGTRLSIL.

This clone was detected only once. The chain is built from TRBV18 and TRBJ2-1; a weak D match, TRBD1 (6 bases). Germline V gene sequence: CDR1 KGHSH, CDR2 LQKENI. The length of the CDR3 is 15 residues. V shed 1 base and J shed 3 bases, with 10 bases lying between them. CDR3 in amino acids: CASSPRGQIYNEQFF. The CDR3 nucleotides are TGTGCCAGCTCACCACGGGGACAAATCTACAATGAGCAGTTCTTC.

J is TRBJ2-3 and V is TRBV2; perhaps TRBD1 as D (5 bases). V lost 6 bases and J 0 bases, leaving 13 bases between the germline ends. Germline V gives CDR1 SNHLY, CDR2 FYNNEI. The CDR3 has 15 amino acids. The CDR3 region is CASRASYRSTDTQYF. DNA of the CDR3: TGTGCCAGCAGGGCGTCGTACAGGAGCACAGATACGCAGTATTTT. Variable domain in full (rest from reference TRBV2 and TRBJ2-3): EPEVTQTPSHQVTQMGQEVILRCVPISNHLYFYWYRQILGQKVEFLVSFYNNEISEKSEIFDDQFSVERPDGSNFTLKIRSTKLEDSAMYFCASRASYRSTDTQYFGPGTRLTVL.

The rearrangement links TRBV27 to TRBJ2-7; 14 bases line up with TRBD2. V shed 5 bases and J 4 bases; nucleotides not matched to a gene: 13. Looked up from germline, CDR1 is MNHEY and CDR2 is SMNVEV (reference sequence). The CDR3 runs to 18 residues. CDR3 amino acids: CASSPRTSGRLAPYEQYF. The CDR3 DNA reads TGTGCCAGCAGTCCCCGGACTAGCGGGAGGCTCGCCCCTTACGAGCAGTACTTC.

This clone was seen repeatedly, ten times or more. The chain is built from TRBV10-1 and TRBJ2-7; 8 nucleotides align to TRBD2. The CDR3 totals 14 residues. Trimming at V came to 7 bases and at J to 2 bases, leaving 7 bases not matched to a gene. In germline, CDR1 is WNHNN, CDR2 SYGVQD (reference sequence). The CDR3 reads CASTSGSRAYEQYF. Here the CDR3 DNA reads TGCGCCAGCACCAGCGGGAGCCGGGCCTACGAGCAGTACTTC.

The chain carries TRBV3-1 (or the pseudogene TRBV3-2) and TRBJ2-2; 11 bases agree with TRBD2. V dropped 7 bases and J dropped 4; count of bases not matched to a gene: 8. The CDR3 covers 16 residues. Germline loops: CDR1 LGHDT, CDR2 YNNKEL (reference sequence). In DNA, the CDR3 is TGTGCCAGCACCTTTTCACTAGCGGGAGTCACCGGGGAGCTGTTTTTT. It translates to CASTFSLAGVTGELFF.

V is TRBV11-2 and J is TRBJ1-1; 9 nucleotides align to TRBD1. Trimming cost V 4 bases and J 5 bases; bases outside gene matches: 8. The CDR3 runs 15 residues. CDR1 is SGHAT and CDR2 is FQNNGV in the germline V gene. The CDR3 bases are TGTGCCAGCAGCTCTCCGAGACAGGGGGGTACTGAAGCTTTCTTT. It codes for CASSSPRQGGTEAFF.

The chain combines TRBV5-1 with TRBJ1-1; D perhaps matches TRBD1 (6 bases). CDR3 length: 14 amino acids. In germline, CDR1 is SGHRS, CDR2 YFSETQ. With 4 bases removed from V and 4 bases from J, the gap between germline ends came to 14 bases. The CDR3, as DNA: TGCGCCAGCAGCCCACAAGGGGGGGGCACTGAAGCTTTCTTT. It encodes CASSPQGGGTEAFF.

CDR3 nucleotide sequence: TGTGCCAGCAGCCATCAAACCTCATCGCGGGAGGGCAGGTTGGTGGAGCAGTACTTC. This encodes CASSHQTSSREGRLVEQYF. J is TRBJ2-7 and V is TRBV14; 9 positions match TRBD2. The CDR3 totals 19 residues. Germline assignment: CDR1 SGHDN and CDR2 FVKESK. With V trimmed by 3 bases and J by 7 bases, 22 bases remained unmatched.

The genes are TRBV5-8 and TRBJ2-3; 11 bases match TRBD1. With V trimmed by 4 bases and J by 6 bases, 7 bases remained unmatched. The germline CDR1 and CDR2 sequences are SGHTS and YDEGEE. The CDR3 spans 15 residues. CDR3 region: CASSPRTGGKDTQYF. CDR3 nucleotides: TGTGCCAGCAGCCCCCGGACAGGGGGCAAGGATACGCAGTATTTT.

The V call is TRBV5-1, the J call TRBJ1-4; D remains ambiguous. Germline lookup yields CDR1 SGHRS and CDR2 YFSETQ. This CDR3 comprises 16 residues. V lost 0 bases and J 6 bases, leaving 15 bases between the germline ends. The CDR3 nucleotides are TGCGCCAGCAGCTTGGGGTCGCGGTCACGGGATGAAAAACTGTTTTTT. This translates into CASSLGSRSRDEKLFF.

This clone was detected only once. The chain uses TRBV7-3 and TRBJ2-1; 11 bases agree with TRBD2. The V and J ends lost 5 bases and 7 bases, in that order; junction bases with no gene match: 7. Germline values: CDR1 SGHTA, CDR2 FQGTGA. The CDR3 loop spans 15 amino acids. This CDR3 reads CASSPLAGGSNEQFF. In DNA, the CDR3 is TGTGCCAGCAGCCCCCTAGCGGGAGGATCAAATGAGCAGTTCTTC. The entire variable domain, with the rest obtained from reference TRBV7-3 and TRBJ2-1, is as follows: GAGVSQTPSNKVTEKGKYVELRCDPISGHTALYWYRQSLGQGPEFLIYFQGTGAADDSGLPNDRFFAVRPEGSVSTLKIQRTERGDSAVYLCASSPLAGGSNEQFFGPGTRLTVL.

The chain combines TRBV5-8 with TRBJ2-3; 15 bases fit TRBD2. Germline CDR1 is SGHTS and CDR2 is YDEGEE. V shed 4 bases, J shed 1 base, and the junction held 13 bases outside the gene matches. The CDR3 has 20 residues. The CDR3 sequence is CASSAGTSGRTNQGTDTQYF. The DNA for the CDR3 is TGTGCCAGCAGCGCCGGGACTAGCGGGAGGACCAATCAAGGCACAGATACGCAGTATTTT.

The gene calls are TRBV5-1 and TRBJ1-1; 9 bases map to TRBD1. The CDR3 extends over 17 amino acids. V was clipped by 4 bases and J by 0 bases; unmatched bases: 10. Germline CDR1 and CDR2: SGHRS and YFSETQ. The chain's CDR3 is CASSGGQGLGMNTEAFF. The CDR3 nucleotides read TGCGCCAGCAGCGGTGGACAGGGGCTGGGAATGAACACTGAAGCTTTCTTT.

V gene TRBV28 combines with J gene TRBJ1-2, with TRBD1 matching over 8 bases. This CDR3 comprises 15 residues. From germline, CDR1 is MDHEN and CDR2 SYDVKM. V shed 4 bases and J 4 bases; nucleotides not matched to a gene: 8. This CDR3 is CASSSTGVGGYGYTF. CDR3 bases: TGTGCCAGCAGTTCGACAGGGGTGGGTGGCTATGGCTACACCTTC.

In DNA, the CDR3 is TGTGCCAGCAGCAAAAACAGGGTACCAGATACGCAGTATTTT. It encodes CASSKNRVPDTQYF. The chain has TRBV3-1 (or the pseudogene TRBV3-2) and TRBJ2-3, with D possibly TRBD1 on 6 matching bases. There are 14 residues in the CDR3. V dropped 5 bases and J dropped 4 bases, with 13 bases sitting between them. Germline CDR1 and CDR2: LGHDT and YNNKEL (reference sequence).

The rearrangement uses TRBV14 and TRBJ2-1; the match to TRBD2 covers 13 bases. The CDR3 is made up of 16 amino acids. The V segment lost 4 bases and the J segment 4 bases; nucleotides outside the gene matches: 4. Germline CDR1 and CDR2: SGHDN and FVKESK. The DNA for the CDR3 is TGTGCCAGCAGCCCCTCGACTAGCGGGAGGTACAATGAGCAGTTCTTC. Translation: CASSPSTSGRYNEQFF.